What follows are 9 T cell receptor beta chains derived from one specimen sequenced in a study of chemoradiotherapy in HPV16-positive cancers. Data came from immunoSEQ multiplex PCR; TCRdb stores just in-frame clones and leaves some out. The data show 20,000 or so clones, around 90% seen once. The sample here was blood, taken from a patient who underwent chemoradiotherapy. The source of these receptors is a human donor with HPV-associated anogenital cancer.

The V gene is TRBV2, the J gene TRBJ2-3; no firm D call. Trimming took 6 bases from V and 6 from J, leaving 7 bases between them. The CDR3 length is 11 residues. Germline lookup yields CDR1 SNHLY and CDR2 FYNNEI. CDR3 DNA sequence: TGTGCCAGCAGCACCGGGGATACGCAGTATTTT. It is translated as CASSTGDTQYF.

This chain links TRBV18 with TRBJ2-1, with 7 bases identical to TRBD2. There are 16 residues in the CDR3. V lost 2 bases to trimming and J lost 7 bases; unmatched junction nucleotides: 11. Germline V lookup: CDR1 KGHSH, CDR2 LQKENI. CDR3 in DNA: TGTGCCAGCTCACCAAACAATGGGACTACATCTAATGAGCAGTTCTTC. Translating it yields CASSPNNGTTSNEQFF.

The rearrangement links TRBV9 to TRBJ1-1; D call uncertain. Trimming removed 4 bases at V and 4 bases at J, with 14 bases between. The germline V gene has CDR1 SGDLS and CDR2 YYNGEE. There are 14 residues in the CDR3. DNA for the CDR3: TGTGCCAGCAGCAGGACCGGGTGGGGCACTGAAGCTTTCTTT. It specifies CASSRTGWGTEAFF.

The chain uses TRBV2 and TRBJ2-1, with 9 bases aligning to TRBD1. Germline V lookup: CDR1 SNHLY, CDR2 FYNNEI. CDR3 size: 15 residues. The junction had 5 bases not matched to a gene; V was cut back by 5 bases and J by 3 bases. The CDR3 loop is CASSRTTGGYNEQFF. The CDR3 bases are TGTGCCAGCAGTCGGACGACAGGGGGCTACAATGAGCAGTTCTTC. Combining the CDR3 with reference TRBV2 and TRBJ2-1 gives the whole variable domain EPEVTQTPSHQVTQMGQEVILRCVPISNHLYFYWYRQILGQKVEFLVSFYNNEISEKSEIFDDQFSVERPDGSNFTLKIRSTKLEDSAMYFCASSRTTGGYNEQFFGPGTRLTVL.

Only a few counts were recorded for this clone. The V and J genes are TRBV5-8 and TRBJ1-4, with TRBD1 identical over 10 bases. Looked up from germline, CDR1 is SGHTS and CDR2 is YDEGEE. The CDR3 runs 17 residues. Losses at the gene ends were 4 bases for V and 8 bases for J; bases not matched to a gene: 14. Written as DNA, the CDR3 is TGTGCCAGCAGCCTCGTCTTAATGGGACAGGGGATAGAAAAACTGTTTTTT. Amino acid sequence: CASSLVLMGQGIEKLFF.

The chain is built from TRBV7-9 and TRBJ1-1, with TRBD1 matching over 7 bases. The CDR3 covers 16 residues. Per the germline V gene, CDR1 is SEHNR and CDR2 is FQNEAQ (reference sequence). The junction had 5 bases not matched to a gene; V was cut back by 1 base and J by 0 bases. The CDR3 sequence is CASSLVEGALNTEAFF. The DNA for the CDR3 is TGTGCCAGCAGCTTAGTCGAGGGGGCTCTGAACACTGAAGCTTTCTTT.

The V gene is TRBV19, the J gene TRBJ2-1; unclear D gene. Trimming cost V 7 bases and J 0 bases, with 10 bases left between them. Per germline, CDR1 LNHDA and CDR2 SQIVND (reference sequence). This CDR3 contains 14 residues. The CDR3 here is CASTWASSYNEQFF. CDR3 nucleotide sequence: TGTGCCAGTACCTGGGCCAGCTCCTACAATGAGCAGTTCTTC.

The chain recombines TRBV6-1 with TRBJ1-3; D uncertain. The germline V and J ends were trimmed by 7 bases and 0 bases, with 13 bases remaining between them. The length of the CDR3 is 15 residues. The V gene's germline CDR1 is MNHNS and CDR2 SASEGT. Written as DNA, the CDR3 is TGTGCCAGCACCTTGGACGGGATCTCTGGAAACACCATATATTTT. Protein sequence: CASTLDGISGNTIYF.

This sequence joins TRBV21-1 and TRBJ1-4; whether TRBD1, the table's D call, matches the DNA was not checked. TRBV21-1 is annotated as a pseudogene. CDR3 length equals 19 residues. CDR3 nucleotides: TGTGCCAGCAGCAAAGCGGACAGGTACGTCCTGTCAACTAATGAAAAACTGTTTTTT. This translates into CASSKADRYVLSTNEKLFF.